This TCR beta chain was identified in a study of control samples from healthy donors and cancer patients. TCRdb keeps only in-frame clones here, not all; method: immunoSEQ multiplex PCR. The profile shows 93,000 or so clones, around 89% of them singletons. The CDR3 covers 14 residues. Per germline, CDR1 SNHLY and CDR2 FYNNEI. V was clipped by 5 bases and J by 1 base, with 11 bases between them. The rearrangement joins TRBV2 to TRBJ1-1, with TRBD1 as a possible D gene (6 bases). This TCR derives from a man in his sixties with lung cancer. Sequenced: PBMCs. In DNA, the CDR3 is TGTGCCAGCAGTTTACAGGGATCGAACACTGAAGCTTTCTTT. It translates to CASSLQGSNTEAFF.